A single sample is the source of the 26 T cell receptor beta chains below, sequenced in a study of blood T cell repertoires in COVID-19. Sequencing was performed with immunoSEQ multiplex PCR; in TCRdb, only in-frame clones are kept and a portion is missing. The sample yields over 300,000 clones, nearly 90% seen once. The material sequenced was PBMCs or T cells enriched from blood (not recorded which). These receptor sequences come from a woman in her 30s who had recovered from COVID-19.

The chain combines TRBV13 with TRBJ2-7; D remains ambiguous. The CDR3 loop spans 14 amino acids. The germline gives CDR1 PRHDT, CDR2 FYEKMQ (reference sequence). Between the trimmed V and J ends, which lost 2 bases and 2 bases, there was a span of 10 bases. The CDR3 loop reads CASSLPGGTYEQYF. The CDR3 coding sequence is TGTGCCAGCAGCTTACCTGGCGGAACCTACGAGCAGTACTTC.

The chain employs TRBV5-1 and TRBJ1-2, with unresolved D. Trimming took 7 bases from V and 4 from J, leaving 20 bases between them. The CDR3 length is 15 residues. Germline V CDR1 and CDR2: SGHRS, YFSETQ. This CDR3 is CASSQQQLGGYGYTF. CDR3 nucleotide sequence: TGCGCCAGCTCACAACAGCAGCTTGGTGGCTATGGCTACACCTTC.

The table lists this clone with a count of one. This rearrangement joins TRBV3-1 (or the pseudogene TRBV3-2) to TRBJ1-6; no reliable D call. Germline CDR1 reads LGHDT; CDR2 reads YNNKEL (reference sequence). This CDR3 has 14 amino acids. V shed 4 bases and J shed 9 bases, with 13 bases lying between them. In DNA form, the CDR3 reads TGTGCCAGCAGCCCTGTCCAGCGGGGTTCACCCCTCCACTTT. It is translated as CASSPVQRGSPLHF.

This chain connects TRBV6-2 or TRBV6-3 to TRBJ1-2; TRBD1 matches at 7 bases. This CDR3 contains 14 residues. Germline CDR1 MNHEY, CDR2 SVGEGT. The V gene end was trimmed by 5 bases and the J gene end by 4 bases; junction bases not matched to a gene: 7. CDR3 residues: CASSERDSRYGYTF. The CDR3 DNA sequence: TGTGCCAGCAGTGAGAGGGACAGTCGCTATGGCTACACCTTC.

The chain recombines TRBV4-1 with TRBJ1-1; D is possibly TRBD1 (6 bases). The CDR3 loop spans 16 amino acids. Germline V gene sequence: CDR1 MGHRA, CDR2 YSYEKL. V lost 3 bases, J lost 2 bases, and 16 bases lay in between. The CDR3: CASSQGEGGGNTEAFF. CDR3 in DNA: TGCGCCAGCAGCCAGGGAGAGGGGGGGGGCAACACTGAAGCTTTCTTT.

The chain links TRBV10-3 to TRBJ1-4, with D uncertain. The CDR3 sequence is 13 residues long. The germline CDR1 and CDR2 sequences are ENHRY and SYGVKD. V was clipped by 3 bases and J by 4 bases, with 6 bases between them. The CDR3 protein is CAISDLSNEKLFF. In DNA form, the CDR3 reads TGTGCCATCAGTGACCTAAGTAATGAAAAACTGTTTTTT.

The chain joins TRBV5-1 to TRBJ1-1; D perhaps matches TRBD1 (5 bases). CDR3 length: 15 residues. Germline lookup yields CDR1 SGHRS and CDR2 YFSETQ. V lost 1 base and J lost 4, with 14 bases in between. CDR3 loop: CASSLFSGGGTEAFF. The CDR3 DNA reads TGCGCCAGCAGCTTGTTCTCGGGGGGAGGCACTGAAGCTTTCTTT.

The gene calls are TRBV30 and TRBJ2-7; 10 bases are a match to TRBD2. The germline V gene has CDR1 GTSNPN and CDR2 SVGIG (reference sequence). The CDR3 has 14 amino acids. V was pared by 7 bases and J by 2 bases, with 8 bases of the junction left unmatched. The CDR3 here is CAFQTSGSPYEQYF. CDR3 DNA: TGTGCCTTCCAGACTAGCGGGTCCCCCTACGAGCAGTACTTC.

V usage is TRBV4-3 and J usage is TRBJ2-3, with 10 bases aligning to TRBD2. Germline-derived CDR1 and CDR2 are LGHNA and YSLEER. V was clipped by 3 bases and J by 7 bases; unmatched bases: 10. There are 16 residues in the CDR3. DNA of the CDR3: TGCGCCAGCAGCCAGGGTAGCGGGGGGACAGGAAATACGCAGTATTTT. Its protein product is CASSQGSGGTGNTQYF.

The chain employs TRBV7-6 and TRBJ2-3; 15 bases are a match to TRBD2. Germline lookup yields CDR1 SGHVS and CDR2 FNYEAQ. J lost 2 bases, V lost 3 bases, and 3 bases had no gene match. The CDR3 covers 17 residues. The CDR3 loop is CASSLGTSGGYTDTQYF. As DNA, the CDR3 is TGTGCCAGCAGCTTGGGGACTAGCGGGGGGTACACAGATACGCAGTATTTT.

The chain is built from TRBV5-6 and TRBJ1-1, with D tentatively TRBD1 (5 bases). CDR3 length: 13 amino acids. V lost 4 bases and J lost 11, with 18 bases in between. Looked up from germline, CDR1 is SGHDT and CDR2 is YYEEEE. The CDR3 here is CASSTDLRERAFF. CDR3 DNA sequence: TGTGCCAGCAGCACCGACCTCAGGGAAAGGGCTTTCTTT.

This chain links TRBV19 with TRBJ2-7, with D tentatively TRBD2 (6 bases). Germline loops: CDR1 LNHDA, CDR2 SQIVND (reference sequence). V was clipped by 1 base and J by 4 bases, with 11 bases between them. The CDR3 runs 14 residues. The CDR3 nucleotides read TGTGCCAGTAGTATAGGGGCAGGGAGGTACGAGCAGTACTTC. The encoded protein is CASSIGAGRYEQYF.

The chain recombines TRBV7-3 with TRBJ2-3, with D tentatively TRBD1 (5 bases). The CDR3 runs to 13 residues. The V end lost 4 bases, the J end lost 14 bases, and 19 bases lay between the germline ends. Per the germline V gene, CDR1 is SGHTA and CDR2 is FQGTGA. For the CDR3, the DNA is TGTGCCAGCAGCTCCCAAAAGGTAGGGGTGCTGTATTTT. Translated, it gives CASSSQKVGVLYF.

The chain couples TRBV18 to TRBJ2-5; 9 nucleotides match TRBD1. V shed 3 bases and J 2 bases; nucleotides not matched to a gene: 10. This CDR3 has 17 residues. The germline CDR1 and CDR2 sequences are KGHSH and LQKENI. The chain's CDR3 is CASSPRTGAITQETQYF. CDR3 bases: TGTGCCAGCTCACCCCGGACAGGGGCGATAACTCAAGAGACCCAGTACTTC.

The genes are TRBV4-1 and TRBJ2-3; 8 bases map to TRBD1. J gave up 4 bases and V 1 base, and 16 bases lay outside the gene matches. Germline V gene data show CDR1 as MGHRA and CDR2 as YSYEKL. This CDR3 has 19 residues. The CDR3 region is CASSQVLWKTGDTADTQYF. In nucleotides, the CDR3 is TGCGCCAGCAGCCAAGTTTTGTGGAAGACAGGGGATACGGCAGATACGCAGTATTTT.

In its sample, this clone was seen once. The CDR3 here is CASSQTGGLAPQHF. Here the CDR3 DNA reads TGTGCCAGTAGTCAAACAGGGGGCCTGGCGCCCCAGCATTTT. The V call is TRBV19, the J call TRBJ1-5, with 9 bases that match TRBD1. CDR1 is LNHDA, CDR2 SQIVND, per germline (reference sequence). Losses at the gene ends were 5 bases for V and 9 bases for J; bases not matched to a gene: 8. This CDR3 region has 14 residues.

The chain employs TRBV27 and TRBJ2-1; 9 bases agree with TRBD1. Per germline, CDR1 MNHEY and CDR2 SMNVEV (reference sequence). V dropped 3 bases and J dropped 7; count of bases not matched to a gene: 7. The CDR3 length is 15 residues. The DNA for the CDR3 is TGTGCCAGCAGTTTTGGTACAGGGGGCGGGAATGAGCAGTTCTTC. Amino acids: CASSFGTGGGNEQFF.

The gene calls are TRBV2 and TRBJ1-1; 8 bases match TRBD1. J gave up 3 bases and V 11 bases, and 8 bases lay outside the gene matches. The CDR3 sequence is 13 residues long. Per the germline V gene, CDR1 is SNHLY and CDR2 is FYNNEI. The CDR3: CAGETGGYTEAFF. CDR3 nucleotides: TGTGCCGGCGAAACAGGGGGGTACACTGAAGCTTTCTTT. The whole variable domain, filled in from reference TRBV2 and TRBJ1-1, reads EPEVTQTPSHQVTQMGQEVILRCVPISNHLYFYWYRQILGQKVEFLVSFYNNEISEKSEIFDDQFSVERPDGSNFTLKIRSTKLEDSAMYFCAGETGGYTEAFFGQGTRLTVV.

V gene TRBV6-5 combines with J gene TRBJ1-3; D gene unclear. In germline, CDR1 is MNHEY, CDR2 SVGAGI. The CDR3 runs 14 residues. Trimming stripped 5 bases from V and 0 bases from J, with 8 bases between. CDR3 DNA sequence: TGTGCCAGCAGTCAACAGAGCTCTGGAAACACCATATATTTT. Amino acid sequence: CASSQQSSGNTIYF.

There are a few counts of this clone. CDR3 in DNA: TGTGCCAGCAGCGTTAGCCAGGGGCTGAACACTGAAGCTTTCTTT. Protein product: CASSVSQGLNTEAFF. V usage is TRBV9 and J usage is TRBJ1-1, with D possibly TRBD1 on 6 matching bases. The CDR3 covers 15 residues. Trimming cost V 2 bases and J 0 bases, with 11 bases left between them. Germline V gene data show CDR1 as SGDLS and CDR2 as YYNGEE.

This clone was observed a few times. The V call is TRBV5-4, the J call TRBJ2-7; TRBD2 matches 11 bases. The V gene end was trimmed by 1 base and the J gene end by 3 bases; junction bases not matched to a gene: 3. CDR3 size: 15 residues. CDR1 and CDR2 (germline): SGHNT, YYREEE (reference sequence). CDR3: CASSLTSGGDYEQYF. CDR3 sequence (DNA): TGTGCCAGCAGCTTGACTAGCGGGGGAGACTACGAGCAGTACTTC.

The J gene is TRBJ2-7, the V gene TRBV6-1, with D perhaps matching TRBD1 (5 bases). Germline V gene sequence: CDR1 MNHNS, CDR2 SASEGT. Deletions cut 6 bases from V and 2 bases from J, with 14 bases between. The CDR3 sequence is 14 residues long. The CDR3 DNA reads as TGTGCCAGCAGACCCCCAGGGTTGGCCTACGAGCAGTACTTC. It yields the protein CASRPPGLAYEQYF.

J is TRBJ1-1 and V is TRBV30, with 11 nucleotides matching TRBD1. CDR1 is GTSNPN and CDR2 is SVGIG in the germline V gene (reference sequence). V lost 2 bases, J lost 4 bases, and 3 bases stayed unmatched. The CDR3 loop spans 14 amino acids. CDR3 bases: TGTGCCTGGAGTCCGGGACAGGGGGGCACTGAAGCTTTCTTT. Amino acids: CAWSPGQGGTEAFF.

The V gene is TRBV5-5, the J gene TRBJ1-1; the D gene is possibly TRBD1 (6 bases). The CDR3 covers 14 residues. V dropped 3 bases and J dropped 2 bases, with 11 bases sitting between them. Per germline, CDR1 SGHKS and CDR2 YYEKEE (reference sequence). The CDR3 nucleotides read TGTGCCAGCAGCTGGGGACAAGTTAACACTGAAGCTTTCTTT. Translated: CASSWGQVNTEAFF.

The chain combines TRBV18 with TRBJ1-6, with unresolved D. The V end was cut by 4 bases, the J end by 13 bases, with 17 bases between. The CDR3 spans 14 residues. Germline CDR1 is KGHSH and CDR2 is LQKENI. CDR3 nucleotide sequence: TGTGCCAGCTCACAGAGGGAGGGCCTCGTTCCCCTCCACTTT. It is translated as CASSQREGLVPLHF.

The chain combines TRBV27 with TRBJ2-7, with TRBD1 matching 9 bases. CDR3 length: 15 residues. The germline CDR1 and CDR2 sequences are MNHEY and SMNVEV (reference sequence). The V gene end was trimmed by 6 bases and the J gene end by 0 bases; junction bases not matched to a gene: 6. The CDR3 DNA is TGTGCCAGCAGGCCCACAGGGGGCGGCTCCTACGAGCAGTACTTC. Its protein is CASRPTGGGSYEQYF.